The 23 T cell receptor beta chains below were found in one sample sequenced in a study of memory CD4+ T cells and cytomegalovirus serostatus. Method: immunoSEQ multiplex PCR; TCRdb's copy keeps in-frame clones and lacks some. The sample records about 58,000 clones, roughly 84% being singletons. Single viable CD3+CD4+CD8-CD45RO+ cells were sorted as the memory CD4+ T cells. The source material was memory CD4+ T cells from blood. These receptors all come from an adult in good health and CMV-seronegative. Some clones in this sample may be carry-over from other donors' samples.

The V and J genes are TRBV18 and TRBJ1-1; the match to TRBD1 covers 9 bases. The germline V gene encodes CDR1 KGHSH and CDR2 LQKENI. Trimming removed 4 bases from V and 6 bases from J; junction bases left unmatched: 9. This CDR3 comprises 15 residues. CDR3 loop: CASSLSQGAGAEAFF. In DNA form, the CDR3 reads TGTGCCAGCTCACTTTCACAGGGGGCAGGCGCTGAAGCTTTCTTT. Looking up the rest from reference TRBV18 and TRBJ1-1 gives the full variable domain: NAGVMQNPRHLVRRRGQEARLRCSPMKGHSHVYWYRQLPEEGLKFMVYLQKENIIDESGMPKERFSAEFPKEGPSILRIQQVVRGDSAAYFCASSLSQGAGAEAFFGQGTRLTVV.

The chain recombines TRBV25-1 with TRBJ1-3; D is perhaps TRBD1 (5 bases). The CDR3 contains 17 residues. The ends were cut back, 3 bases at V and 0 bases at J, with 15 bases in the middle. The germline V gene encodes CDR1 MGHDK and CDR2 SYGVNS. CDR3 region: CASSESQGRISGNTIYF. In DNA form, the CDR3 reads TGTGCCAGCAGTGAGAGCCAGGGCCGGATCTCTGGAAACACCATATATTTT.

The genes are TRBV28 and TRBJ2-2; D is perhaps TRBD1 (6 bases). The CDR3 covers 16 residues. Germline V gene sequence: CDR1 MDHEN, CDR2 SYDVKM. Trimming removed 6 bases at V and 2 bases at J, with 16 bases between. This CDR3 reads CASSPLRQVNTGELFF. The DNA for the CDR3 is TGTGCCAGCAGCCCTCTTAGACAGGTTAACACCGGGGAGCTGTTTTTT. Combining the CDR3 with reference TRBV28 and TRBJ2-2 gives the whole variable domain DVKVTQSSRYLVKRTGEKVFLECVQDMDHENMFWYRQDPGLGLRLIYFSYDVKMKEKGDIPEGYSVSREKKERFSLILESASTNQTSMYLCASSPLRQVNTGELFFGEGSRLTVL.

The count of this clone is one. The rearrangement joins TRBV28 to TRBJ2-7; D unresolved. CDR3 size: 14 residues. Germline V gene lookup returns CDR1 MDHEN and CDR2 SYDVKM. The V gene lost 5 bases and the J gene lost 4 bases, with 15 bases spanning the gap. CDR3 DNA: TGTGCCAGCAGTCAGCAGGCTCCCTCGTACGAGCAGTACTTC. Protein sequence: CASSQQAPSYEQYF.

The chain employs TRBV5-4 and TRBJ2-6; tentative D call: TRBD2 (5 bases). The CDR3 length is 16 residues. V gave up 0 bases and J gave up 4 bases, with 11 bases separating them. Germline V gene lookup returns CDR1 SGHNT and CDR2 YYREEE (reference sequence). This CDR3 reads CASSLDGTGGANVLTF. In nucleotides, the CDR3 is TGTGCCAGCAGCTTGGATGGTACGGGAGGGGCCAACGTCCTGACTTTC.

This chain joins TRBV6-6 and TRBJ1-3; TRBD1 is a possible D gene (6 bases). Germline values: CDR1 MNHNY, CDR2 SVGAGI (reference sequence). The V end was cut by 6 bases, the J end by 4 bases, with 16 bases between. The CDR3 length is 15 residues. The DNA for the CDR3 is TGTGCCAGCAGGAACCCGGGGGCGACGGGAAACACCATATATTTT. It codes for CASRNPGATGNTIYF.

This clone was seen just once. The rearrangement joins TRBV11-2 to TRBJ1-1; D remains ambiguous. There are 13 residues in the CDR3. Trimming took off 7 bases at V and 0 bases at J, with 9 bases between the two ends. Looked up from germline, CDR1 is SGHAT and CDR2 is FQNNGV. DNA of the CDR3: TGTGCCAGCACGAATCAACTGAACACTGAAGCTTTCTTT. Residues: CASTNQLNTEAFF.

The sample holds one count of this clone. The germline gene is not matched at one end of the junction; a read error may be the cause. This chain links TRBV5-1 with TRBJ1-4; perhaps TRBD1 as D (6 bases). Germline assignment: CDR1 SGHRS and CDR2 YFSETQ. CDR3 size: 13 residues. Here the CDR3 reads CASSGGGNEELFF. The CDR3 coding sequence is TGCGCCAGTTCTGGGGGCGGGAATGAAGAACTGTTTTTT. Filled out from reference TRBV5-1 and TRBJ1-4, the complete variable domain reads KAGVTQTPRYLIKTRGQQVTLSCSPISGHRSVSWYQQTPGQGLQFLFEYFSETQRNKGNFPGRFSGRQFSNSRSEMNVSTLELGDSALYLCASSGGGNEELFFGSGTQLSVL.

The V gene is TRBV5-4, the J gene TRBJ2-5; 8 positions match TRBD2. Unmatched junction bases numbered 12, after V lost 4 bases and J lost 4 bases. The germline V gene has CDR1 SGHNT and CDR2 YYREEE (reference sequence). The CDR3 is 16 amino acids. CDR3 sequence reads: CASSNPPGGPGETQYF. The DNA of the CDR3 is TGTGCCAGCAGCAACCCCCCGGGAGGGCCGGGAGAGACCCAGTACTTC. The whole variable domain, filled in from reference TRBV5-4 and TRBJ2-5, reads ETGVTQSPTHLIKTRGQQVTLRCSSQSGHNTVSWYQQALGQGPQFIFQYYREEENGRGNFPPRFSGLQFPNYSSELNVNALELDDSALYLCASSNPPGGPGETQYFGPGTRLLVL.

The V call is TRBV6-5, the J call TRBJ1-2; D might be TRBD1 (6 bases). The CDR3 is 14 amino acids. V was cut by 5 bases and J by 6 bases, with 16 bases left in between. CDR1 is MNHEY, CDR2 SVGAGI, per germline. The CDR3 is CASSRTGSWDGYTF. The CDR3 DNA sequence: TGTGCCAGCAGTCGTACAGGGAGTTGGGATGGCTACACCTTC.

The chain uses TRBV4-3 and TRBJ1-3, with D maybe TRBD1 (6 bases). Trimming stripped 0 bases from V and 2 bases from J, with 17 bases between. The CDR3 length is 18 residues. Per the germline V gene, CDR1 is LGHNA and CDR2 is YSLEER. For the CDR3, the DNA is TGCGCCAGCAGCCAAGAGTACGGTCGGGGGGCCACTGGAAACACCATATATTTT. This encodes CASSQEYGRGATGNTIYF.

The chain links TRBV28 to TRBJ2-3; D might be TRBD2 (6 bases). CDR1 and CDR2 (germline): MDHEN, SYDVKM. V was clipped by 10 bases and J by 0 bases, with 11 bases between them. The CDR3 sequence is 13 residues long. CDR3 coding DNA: TGTGCCATCCAGCGGGCTAGCACAGATACGCAGTATTTT. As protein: CAIQRASTDTQYF.

CDR3 loop: CASSPAQGSGNTIYF. In nucleotides, the CDR3 is TGTGCCAGCTCACCGGCCCAGGGGTCTGGAAACACCATATATTTT. The chain carries TRBV18 and TRBJ1-3, with a possible D match to TRBD1 (6 bases). The CDR3 has 15 residues. V was pared by 3 bases and J by 1 base, with 10 bases between. Germline V gene lookup returns CDR1 KGHSH and CDR2 LQKENI.

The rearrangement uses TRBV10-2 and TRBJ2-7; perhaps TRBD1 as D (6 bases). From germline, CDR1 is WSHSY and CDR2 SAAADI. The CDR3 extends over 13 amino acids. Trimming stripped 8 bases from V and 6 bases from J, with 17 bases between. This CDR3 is CASRKGERGEQYF. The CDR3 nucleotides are TGCGCCAGCCGGAAGGGGGAAAGGGGCGAGCAGTACTTC.

The CDR3 reads CASSRGLAGGNADTQYF. The CDR3 nucleotides read TGTGCCAGCAGCCGAGGACTAGCGGGAGGGAACGCAGATACGCAGTATTTT. The chain has TRBV11-2 and TRBJ2-3, with TRBD2 matching 15 bases. The ends lost 5 bases at V and 4 bases at J; junction bases unmatched: 7. CDR3 length: 17 residues. Germline values: CDR1 SGHAT, CDR2 FQNNGV.

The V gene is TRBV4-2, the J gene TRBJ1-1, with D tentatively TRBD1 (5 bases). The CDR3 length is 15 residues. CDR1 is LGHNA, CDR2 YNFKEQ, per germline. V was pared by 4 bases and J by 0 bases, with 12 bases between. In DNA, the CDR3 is TGTGCCAGCAGCCCCAGGGTCTTCATGAACACTGAAGCTTTCTTT. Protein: CASSPRVFMNTEAFF.

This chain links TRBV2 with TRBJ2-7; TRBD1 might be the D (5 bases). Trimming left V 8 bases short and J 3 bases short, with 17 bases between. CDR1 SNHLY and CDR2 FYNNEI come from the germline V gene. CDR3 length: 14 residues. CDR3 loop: CASLYYQGLYEQYF. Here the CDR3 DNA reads TGTGCCAGCTTATACTACCAGGGCCTCTACGAGCAGTACTTC.

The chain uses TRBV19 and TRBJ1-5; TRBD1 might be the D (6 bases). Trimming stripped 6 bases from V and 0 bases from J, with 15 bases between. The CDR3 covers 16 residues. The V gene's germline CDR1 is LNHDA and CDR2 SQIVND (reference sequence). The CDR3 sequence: CASSQDGQHSNQPQHF. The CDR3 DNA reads TGTGCCAGTAGCCAAGACGGACAGCATAGCAATCAGCCCCAGCATTTT. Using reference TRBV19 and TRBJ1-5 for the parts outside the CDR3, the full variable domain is DGGITQSPKYLFRKEGQNVTLSCEQNLNHDAMYWYRQDPGQGLRLIYYSQIVNDFQKGDIAEGYSVSREKKESFPLTVTSAQKNPTAFYLCASSQDGQHSNQPQHFGDGTRLSIL.

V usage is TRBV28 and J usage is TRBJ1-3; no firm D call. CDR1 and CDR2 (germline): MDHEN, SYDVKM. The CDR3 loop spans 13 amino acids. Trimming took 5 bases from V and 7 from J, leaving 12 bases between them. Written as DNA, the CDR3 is TGTGCCAGCAGTCAAGGGATGGGGAACACCATATATTTT. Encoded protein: CASSQGMGNTIYF.

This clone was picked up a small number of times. CDR3 DNA: TGTGCTAGTGGTTCCTTTCCAGGAAACACCATATATTTT. Translated, it gives CASGSFPGNTIYF. The chain combines TRBV12-5 with TRBJ1-3; the D is unclear. CDR1 LGHNT and CDR2 FRNRAP come from the germline V gene. V was trimmed by 4 bases and J by 4 bases, leaving 8 bases between them. The CDR3 consists of 13 residues.

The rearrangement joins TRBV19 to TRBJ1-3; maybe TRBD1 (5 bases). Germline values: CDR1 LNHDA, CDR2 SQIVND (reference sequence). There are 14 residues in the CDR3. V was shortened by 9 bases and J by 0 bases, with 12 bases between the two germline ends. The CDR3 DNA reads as TGTGCCAGCCAAACGGGGGGCTCTGGAAACACCATATATTTT. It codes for CASQTGGSGNTIYF.

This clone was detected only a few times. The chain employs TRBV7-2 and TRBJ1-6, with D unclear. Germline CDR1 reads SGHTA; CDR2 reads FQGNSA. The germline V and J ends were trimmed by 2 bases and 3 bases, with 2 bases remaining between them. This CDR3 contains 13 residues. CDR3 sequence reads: CASSLSYNSPLHF. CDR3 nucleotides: TGTGCCAGCAGCTTAAGCTATAATTCACCCCTCCACTTT.

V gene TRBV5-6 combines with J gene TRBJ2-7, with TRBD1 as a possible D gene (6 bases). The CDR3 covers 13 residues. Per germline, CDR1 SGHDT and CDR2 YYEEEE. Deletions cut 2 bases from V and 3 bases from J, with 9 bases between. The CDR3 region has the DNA TGTGCCAGCAGCTTTGGCAGGGGCTACGAGCAGTACTTC. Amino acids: CASSFGRGYEQYF.